This TCR beta chain was recovered during a study of T cell repertoires in cytomegalovirus infection. Study in general: It was recently identified HLA-C-restricted and well-studied HLA-B-restricted CMV epitopes that the study used. Evidence of both CMV infection and a matching HLA type came from public TCR beta signatures.

This clonotype was counted a few times. The antigen remains unidentified. Broader study findings: Carriers of CMV plus the relevant HLA were identified by cumulative public TCR beta family frequency. The ex vivo response was dominated by HLA-C-restricted CMV-specific TCR beta clonotypes.

This CDR3 has 15 residues. Germline CDR1 is LNHDA and CDR2 is SQIVND (reference sequence). V dropped 5 bases and J dropped 8; count of bases not matched to a gene: 11. One entry per CDR3 protein results from TCRdb running MiXCR on the reads. The sample contains roughly 990,000 distinct CDR3 sequences, less than 40% of which appear only once. Sequences were derived from cultured CD8+ T cells from PBMCs, sampled from culture after CMV antigen stimulation. This receptor was taken from a human donor in good health (CMV status not recorded). Some clones in this sample may be carry-over from other donors' samples. The chain links TRBV19 to TRBJ2-4; TRBD2 agrees at 8 bases. CDR3 DNA: TGTGCCAGTAGTCCCGGGACTAGAGAGGTTGACATTCAGTACTTC. Its translation: CASSPGTREVDIQYF.